This record covers a single T cell receptor beta chain. Its specificity is unknown. This specimen belongs to a study of post-analysis software for immune sequencing data. Across the study: Disease trajectories encompassed relapsing-remitting, secondary progressive and progressive-relapsing multiple sclerosis.

General observations from the study: F-measure co-clustering was strong for batch-matched samples. Diversity measured as normalized Chao1 was significantly lower in multiple sclerosis patients than in controls. Controls had lower frequencies than patients of a few TRBV segments, which included TRBV5-6, TRBV5-1 and TRBV20-1.

Unique-molecular-identifier-tagged TCR beta cDNA libraries were used. TCRdb reprocessed the PCR reads with MiXCR, giving one entry per CDR3 protein. Altogether hundreds of thousands of distinct CDR3 sequences are present, under 70% being singletons, with the ten largest covering 4.6%. V lost 0 bases to trimming and J lost 3 bases; unmatched junction nucleotides: 6. Germline V gene lookup returns CDR1 MGHRA and CDR2 YSYEKL. The CDR3 consists of 17 residues. V usage is TRBV4-1 and J usage is TRBJ1-4; TRBD1 aligns across 8 bases. The sequence was obtained from a girl aged 10 to 17 with multiple sclerosis. Sequences were obtained from blood. The CDR3 is CASSQDLTGVANEKLFF. The CDR3 nucleotides read TGCGCCAGCAGCCAAGATCTGACAGGGGTTGCTAATGAAAAACTGTTTTTT.